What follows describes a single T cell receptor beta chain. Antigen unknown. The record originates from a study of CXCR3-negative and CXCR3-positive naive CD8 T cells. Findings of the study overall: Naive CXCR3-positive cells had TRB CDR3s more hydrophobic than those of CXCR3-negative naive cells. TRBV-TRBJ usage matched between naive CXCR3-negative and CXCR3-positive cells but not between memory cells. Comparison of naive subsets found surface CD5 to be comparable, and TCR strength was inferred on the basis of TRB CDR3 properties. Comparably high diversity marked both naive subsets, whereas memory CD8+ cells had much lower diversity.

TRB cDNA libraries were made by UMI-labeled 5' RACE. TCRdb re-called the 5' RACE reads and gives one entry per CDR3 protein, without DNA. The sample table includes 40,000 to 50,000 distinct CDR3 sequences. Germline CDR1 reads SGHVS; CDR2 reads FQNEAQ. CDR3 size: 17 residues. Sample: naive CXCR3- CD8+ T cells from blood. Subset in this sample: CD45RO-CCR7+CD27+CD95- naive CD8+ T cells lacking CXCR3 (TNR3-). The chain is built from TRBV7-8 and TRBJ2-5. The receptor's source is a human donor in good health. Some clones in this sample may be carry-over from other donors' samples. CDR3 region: CASSLMAVYRSQETQYF.